Here is one TCR beta chain with its context. Its specificity is not known. One junction end disagrees with the germline gene, perhaps due to a read error. Germline V gene data show CDR1 as LGHNA and CDR2 as YNFKEQ. The CDR3 has 15 amino acids. Priming with a constant-region primer yielded TCR beta cDNA from about 500 ng total RNA. Construction of TCR beta libraries relied on three successive nested multiplex PCR rounds employing slightly modified ARM-PCR. It was with TRBV1-TRBV30 forward primers and a C-beta reverse primer that the first two PCR rounds were run, at about 10 cycles each. TCRdb processed the multiplex PCR reads anew with MiXCR; each CDR3 protein has one entry. The data show 20,000 to 30,000 distinct CDR3 sequences, roughly 80% seen once. The data belong to a study of tumor-infiltrating lymphocytes in primary liver carcinoma. Study-wide results and limits: Significantly greater top-250-clone fractions characterized tumors relative to blood (p = 0.039). Lower overlap was observed for tumor-adjacent and tumor-blood pairs relative to tumor region pairs.

Unsorted bulk tissue, about 18-32 mg of it, served as the source for co-extraction of RNA and DNA. The patients carried chronic HBV infection and had received no treatment. Tumor samples uniformly had over 80% viable tumor cells. The rearrangement links TRBV4-2 to TRBJ2-1; D gene uncertain. The clonotype comes from a man aged 35 to 55 with primary liver carcinoma and hepatitis B virus infection. Source material: liver tumor tissue from sampling region 3. Noted subset: tumor region T3, left-lateral pole. CDR3 sequence (DNA): TGTGCCGGCAGCCAAGCGTCTAGTGGGCTAAATGAGCAGTTCTTC. It specifies CAGSQASSGLNEQFF.